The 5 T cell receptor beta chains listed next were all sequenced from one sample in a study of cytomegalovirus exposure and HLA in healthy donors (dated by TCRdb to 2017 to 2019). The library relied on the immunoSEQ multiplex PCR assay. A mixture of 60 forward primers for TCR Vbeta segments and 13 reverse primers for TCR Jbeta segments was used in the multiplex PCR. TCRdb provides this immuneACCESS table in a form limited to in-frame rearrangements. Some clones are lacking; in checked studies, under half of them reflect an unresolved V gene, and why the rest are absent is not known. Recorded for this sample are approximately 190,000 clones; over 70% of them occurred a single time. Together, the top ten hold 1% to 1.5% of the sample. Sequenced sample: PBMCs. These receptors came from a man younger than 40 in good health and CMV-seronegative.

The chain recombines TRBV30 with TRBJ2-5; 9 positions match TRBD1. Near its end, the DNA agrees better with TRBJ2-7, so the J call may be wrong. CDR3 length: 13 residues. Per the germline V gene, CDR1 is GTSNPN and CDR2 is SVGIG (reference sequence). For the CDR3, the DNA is TGTGCCTGGTGTGGGACAGGGCTTGTCGAGCAGTACTTC. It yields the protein CAWCGTGLVEQYF.

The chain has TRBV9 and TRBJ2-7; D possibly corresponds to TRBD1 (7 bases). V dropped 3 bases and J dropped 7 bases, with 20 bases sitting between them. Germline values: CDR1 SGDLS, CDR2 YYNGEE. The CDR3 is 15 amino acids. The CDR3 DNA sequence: TGTGCCAGCAGCGCAGGGGGGCTCGGGGCCCGAGAGCAGTACTTC. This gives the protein CASSAGGLGAREQYF.

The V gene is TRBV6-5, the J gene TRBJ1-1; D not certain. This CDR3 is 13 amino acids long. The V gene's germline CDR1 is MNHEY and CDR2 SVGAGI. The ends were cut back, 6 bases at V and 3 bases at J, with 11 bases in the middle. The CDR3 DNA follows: TGTGCCAGCAGGGACGGGAGGGACACTGAAGCTTTCTTT. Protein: CASRDGRDTEAFF.

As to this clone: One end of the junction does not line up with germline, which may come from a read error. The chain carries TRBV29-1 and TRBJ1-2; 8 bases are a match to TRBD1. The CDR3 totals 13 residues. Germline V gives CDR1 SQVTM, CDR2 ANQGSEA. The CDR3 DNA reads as TGCAGCGCTGAAGGGCAGGGGGCGCGTGGCTACACCTTC. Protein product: CSAEGQGARGYTF.

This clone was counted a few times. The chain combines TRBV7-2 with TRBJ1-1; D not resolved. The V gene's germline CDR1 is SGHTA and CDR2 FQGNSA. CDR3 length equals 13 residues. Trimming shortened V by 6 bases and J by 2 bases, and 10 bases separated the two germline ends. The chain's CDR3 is CASRAAHNTEAFF. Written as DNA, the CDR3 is TGTGCCAGCAGAGCGGCGCACAACACTGAAGCTTTCTTT.